Shown below are 32 T cell receptor beta chains from a single sample sequenced in a study of human T cells and chemical hapten exposure. MiXCR was run by TCRdb on the RACE reads, yielding one entry per CDR3 protein. The table records 150,000 to 200,000 distinct CDR3 sequences, around 15% of them present only once. The time point was: patch test 1, 2 weeks after DPC sensitization. The sample's treatment: therapeutic diphenylcyclopropenone sensitization with weekly scalp DPC. The input for sequencing was whole blood, taken in connection with sensitization to the hapten diphenylcyclopropenone (DPC). The receptors derive from a woman aged 30 to 39 with alopecia areata. Some clones in this sample may be carry-over from other donors' samples.

This clonotype was observed a few times. This chain's CDR3 is CASSLGQGAYTGELFF. The CDR3, as DNA: TGCGCCAGCAGCTTGGGACAGGGGGCCTACACCGGGGAGCTGTTTTTT. This chain joins TRBV5-1 and TRBJ2-2; 10 bases map to TRBD1. V was pared by 0 bases and J by 3 bases, with 2 bases of the junction left unmatched. CDR1 and CDR2 from the germline V gene are SGHRS and YFSETQ. CDR3 length equals 16 residues.

This clonotype was counted only a few times. This chain joins TRBV9 and TRBJ2-2, with 7 bases lining up with TRBD2. This CDR3 comprises 15 residues. The germline V gene encodes CDR1 SGDLS and CDR2 YYNGEE. V was pared by 4 bases and J by 2 bases, with 5 bases of the junction left unmatched. CDR3 coding DNA: TGTGCCAGCAGCTTAGCGGGCCAAAACACCGGGGAGCTGTTTTTT. Protein product: CASSLAGQNTGELFF.

This clonotype was seen a few times. One end of the junction does not line up with germline, which may come from a read error. This sequence joins TRBV7-3 and TRBJ1-1; D uncertain. The CDR3 is 16 amino acids. Germline CDR1 SGHTA, CDR2 FQGTGA. CDR3 amino acids: CASSEHGPPLNTEAFF. CDR3 nucleotide sequence: TGTGCCAGCAGCGAACACGGACCGCCTCTGAACACTGAAGCCTTCTTT.

The chain links TRBV6-2 or TRBV6-3 to TRBJ2-2, with 9 bases that match TRBD2. After removal of 6 bases from V and 4 bases from J, the junction contained 3 bases not matched to a gene. Germline V CDR1 and CDR2: MNHEY, SVGEGT. This CDR3 is 14 amino acids long. In DNA, the CDR3 is TGTGCCAGCAGAAGTAGCGGGAGCACCGGGGAGCTGTTTTTT. It encodes CASRSSGSTGELFF.

This clonotype has only a few counts. The chain uses TRBV28 and TRBJ2-1; D ambiguous. With 1 base removed from V and 11 bases from J, the gap between germline ends came to 9 bases. The length of the CDR3 is 12 residues. The germline V gene encodes CDR1 MDHEN and CDR2 SYDVKM. CDR3 DNA: TGTGCCAGCAGTTTATTAGGTGGTCAGCAGTTCTTC. Amino acids: CASSLLGGQQFF.

The V call is TRBV10-3, the J call TRBJ2-2, with TRBD2 identical over 7 bases. V gave up 5 bases and J gave up 5 bases; unmatched junction bases: 11. The CDR3 is 16 residues long. Germline V gives CDR1 ENHRY, CDR2 SYGVKD. The CDR3 region is CAISLGPAGGTGELFF. DNA of the CDR3: TGTGCCATCAGTCTTGGACCCGCCGGGGGGACCGGGGAGCTGTTTTTT.

A note on this clonotype: A read error is possible here, since a much larger clone lies one base away. The chain employs TRBV7-9 and TRBJ2-5; D may be TRBD2 (6 bases). Germline lookup yields CDR1 SEHNR and CDR2 FQNEAQ (reference sequence). The CDR3 spans 13 residues. In DNA, the CDR3 is TGTGCCAACAGCTTCCAGGGAGGCGAGACCCAGTACTTC. Translation gives CANSFQGGETQYF.

V is TRBV6-6 and J is TRBJ1-6, with 10 positions matching TRBD1. Germline V gene lookup returns CDR1 MNHNY and CDR2 SVGAGI (reference sequence). Trimming took 6 bases from V and 10 from J; bases not matched to a gene: 9. The CDR3 has 15 residues. The DNA for the CDR3 is TGTGCCAGCAGACCCGACAGGGGGCAAGGGTCACCCCTCCACTTT. Protein: CASRPDRGQGSPLHF.

This chain uses TRBV27 with TRBJ1-1; D remains ambiguous. Germline V gene lookup returns CDR1 MNHEY and CDR2 SMNVEV (reference sequence). CDR3 size: 13 residues. V was cut by 6 bases and J by 5 bases, with 13 bases left in between. The CDR3 nucleotides are TGTGCCAGCAGCTTCCTTCCTCGGACTGAAGCTTTCTTT. Amino acid sequence: CASSFLPRTEAFF.

In its sample, this clonotype was seen many times. The J gene is TRBJ1-1, the V gene TRBV12-3 or TRBV12-4; D is unclear. This CDR3 spans 11 amino acids. The V end lost 6 bases, the J end lost 8 bases, and 10 bases lay between the germline ends. CDR3 nucleotide sequence: TGTGCCAGCAGCCGAGGGATAGAAGCTTTCTTT. The encoded protein is CASSRGIEAFF.

The rearrangement joins TRBV14 to TRBJ2-7; tentative D call: TRBD2 (5 bases). With 8 bases removed from V and 6 bases from J, the gap between germline ends came to 20 bases. CDR3 length equals 14 residues. Germline V gene data show CDR1 as SGHDN and CDR2 as FVKESK. This CDR3 reads CASSIGGPAVEQYF. The CDR3 nucleotides are TGTGCCAGCTCTATAGGCGGGCCGGCGGTCGAGCAGTACTTC.

In its sample, this clonotype was seen many times. The gene calls are TRBV14 and TRBJ1-4, with a tentative D call TRBD1 (5 bases). Trimming removed 6 bases at V and 6 bases at J, with 23 bases between. The CDR3 runs to 17 residues. In germline, CDR1 is SGHDN, CDR2 FVKESK. The CDR3 is CASSHQWRGRGDEKLFF. The CDR3 coding sequence is TGTGCCAGCAGTCATCAGTGGAGGGGCCGTGGAGATGAAAAACTGTTTTTT.

For this clonotype: One junction end does not reproduce the germline sequence, and a read error may be involved. The V and J genes are TRBV7-7 and TRBJ2-1, with D uncertain. Germline-derived CDR1 and CDR2 are SSHAT and FNYEAQ (reference sequence). CDR3 length: 15 amino acids. This CDR3 is CASSRDGDSYNEQFF. CDR3 DNA sequence: TGTGCTAGCAGCCGCGACGGCGACTCCTACAATGAGCAGTTCTTC.

CDR3 in amino acids: CSARDPLAGGQFF. The CDR3 nucleotides are TGCAGTGCTAGAGATCCCCTAGCGGGAGGTCAGTTCTTC. The chain joins TRBV20-1 to TRBJ2-1, with 11 positions matching TRBD2. The germline V gene encodes CDR1 DFQATT and CDR2 SNEGSKA (reference sequence). Trimming took 0 bases from V and 13 from J; bases not matched to a gene: 5. This CDR3 is built from 13 residues.

The chain has TRBV6-1 and TRBJ2-1; D remains ambiguous. The CDR3 sequence is 14 residues long. Germline V lookup: CDR1 MNHNS, CDR2 SASEGT. Trimming left V 0 bases short and J 4 bases short, with 7 bases between. The CDR3 nucleotides read TGTGCCAGCAGTGAAGCGCGTCTTTACAATGAGCAGTTCTTC. Its translation is CASSEARLYNEQFF.

The rearrangement uses TRBV3-1 and TRBJ2-2, with D possibly being TRBD1 or TRBD2 (5 bases each). The CDR3 length is 19 residues. The germline V gene has CDR1 LGHDT and CDR2 YNNKEL (reference sequence). With 2 bases removed from V and 3 bases from J, the gap between germline ends came to 22 bases. CDR3 region: CASSQSLSGPEVHTGELFF. CDR3 bases: TGTGCCAGCAGCCAAAGTTTATCGGGACCAGAGGTTCACACCGGGGAGCTGTTTTTT.

This chain connects TRBV4-3 to TRBJ2-7, with TRBD2 identical over 8 bases. Trimming cost V 1 base and J 2 bases; bases outside gene matches: 1. The CDR3 is 14 amino acids. Germline V gene data show CDR1 as LGHNA and CDR2 as YSLEER. The CDR3 reads CASSQGGRPYEQYF. DNA for the CDR3: TGCGCCAGCAGCCAAGGCGGGAGGCCCTACGAGCAGTACTTC.

The chain employs TRBV12-5 and TRBJ1-1; D not resolved. Trimming took 4 bases from V and 1 from J, leaving 1 base between them. Looked up from germline, CDR1 is LGHNT and CDR2 is FRNRAP. The CDR3 covers 11 residues. This CDR3 is CASGWNTEAFF. In DNA, the CDR3 is TGTGCTAGTGGTTGGAACACTGAAGCTTTCTTT.

The J gene is TRBJ1-1, the V gene TRBV5-1; D possibly corresponds to TRBD1 (6 bases). The CDR3 is 15 amino acids. Germline CDR1 and CDR2: SGHRS and YFSETQ. V was clipped by 0 bases and J by 5 bases, with 14 bases between them. The CDR3 region has the DNA TGCGCCAGCAGCTTGGCGTCACAGGGAACGACTGAAGCTTTCTTT. It encodes CASSLASQGTTEAFF.

CDR3 nucleotides: TGTGCCAGCAGCTGGGGGAGGAACAATGAGCAGTTCTTC. Its translation: CASSWGRNNEQFF. V and J are TRBV7-8 and TRBJ2-1; a weak D match, TRBD2 (6 bases). CDR1 is SGHVS and CDR2 is FQNEAQ in the germline V gene. This CDR3 has 13 amino acids. The ends were cut back, 4 bases at V and 5 bases at J, with 9 bases in the middle.

A few counts support this clonotype. This chain connects TRBV7-2 to TRBJ2-2; D is unclear. CDR1 and CDR2 from the germline V gene are SGHTA and FQGNSA. V lost 1 base and J lost 4, with 13 bases in between. The CDR3 totals 16 residues. The CDR3 DNA follows: TGTGCCAGCAGCTTAGTACGGCGGCAGTCCACCGGGGAGCTGTTTTTT. Protein sequence: CASSLVRRQSTGELFF.

This clonotype was detected ten times or more. The V and J genes are TRBV7-3 and TRBJ2-3, with no clear D. Germline CDR1 reads SGHTA; CDR2 reads FQGTGA. V was shortened by 6 bases and J by 0 bases, with 4 bases between the two germline ends. This CDR3 is built from 12 residues. CDR3 loop: CASSQSTDTQYF. The CDR3 bases are TGTGCCAGCAGTCAAAGCACAGATACGCAGTATTTT.

Only a few counts were recorded for this clonotype. The CDR3 nucleotides read TGTGCCAGCAGCCGTATGAACTCCGGACAGGGTCGCAGGAGGTATCAGCCCCAGCATTTT. This sequence encodes CASSRMNSGQGRRRYQPQHF. The genes are TRBV28 and TRBJ1-5; 8 bases match TRBD1. The J segment lost 5 bases and the V segment lost 6 bases, leaving 24 bases of the junction unmatched. This CDR3 is 20 amino acids long. The germline V gene encodes CDR1 MDHEN and CDR2 SYDVKM.

This clonotype showed up just a few times. The rearrangement joins TRBV28 to TRBJ2-5; 7 nucleotides line up with TRBD1. With 5 bases clipped from V and 2 bases from J, the junction kept 5 bases outside the gene matches. Germline V gene lookup returns CDR1 MDHEN and CDR2 SYDVKM. This CDR3 region has 14 residues. The CDR3 DNA follows: TGTGCCAGCAGTAATTCGGGACAGCAAGAGACCCAGTACTTC. Amino acids: CASSNSGQQETQYF.

V and J are TRBV3-1 and TRBJ1-4; D gene uncertain. V gave up 1 base and J gave up 7 bases, with 7 bases separating them. The CDR3 covers 13 residues. Germline V gives CDR1 LGHDT, CDR2 YNNKEL (reference sequence). The CDR3 nucleotides are TGTGCCAGCAGCCAAGGAAACGGTGAAAAACTGTTTTTT. Translated: CASSQGNGEKLFF.

This chain links TRBV5-1 with TRBJ2-1; 12 nucleotides align to TRBD2. Per the germline V gene, CDR1 is SGHRS and CDR2 is YFSETQ. CDR3 length equals 19 residues. The trim removed 0 bases at V and 8 bases at J, leaving 15 bases unmatched. This CDR3 is CASSLDGTSGYSYLHEQFF. CDR3 nucleotide sequence: TGCGCCAGCAGCTTGGATGGGACTAGCGGGTACTCGTACCTCCATGAGCAGTTCTTC. Drawing the rest from reference TRBV5-1 and TRBJ2-1, the complete variable domain is KAGVTQTPRYLIKTRGQQVTLSCSPISGHRSVSWYQQTPGQGLQFLFEYFSETQRNKGNFPGRFSGRQFSNSRSEMNVSTLELGDSALYLCASSLDGTSGYSYLHEQFFGPGTRLTVL.

There are many counts of this clonotype. The chain's CDR3 is CASSFQGFRGETQYF. CDR3 sequence (DNA): TGTGCCAGCAGCTTCCAGGGGTTCCGGGGAGAGACCCAGTACTTC. The chain has TRBV11-2 and TRBJ2-5; possible D gene TRBD1, 6 bases. The ends were cut back, 3 bases at V and 4 bases at J, with 15 bases in the middle. The CDR3 has 15 residues. From germline, CDR1 is SGHAT and CDR2 FQNNGV. Together with reference TRBV11-2 and TRBJ2-5, the CDR3 gives the full variable domain: EAGVAQSPRYKIIEKRQSVAFWCNPISGHATLYWYQQILGQGPKLLIQFQNNGVVDDSQLPKDRFSAERLKGVDSTLKIQPAKLEDSAVYLCASSFQGFRGETQYFGPGTRLLVL.

This clonotype appeared a few times. The chain joins TRBV7-2 to TRBJ2-3; TRBD2 matches 10 bases. There are 14 residues in the CDR3. Germline V gives CDR1 SGHTA, CDR2 FQGNSA. The J segment lost 10 bases and the V segment lost 5 bases, leaving 9 bases of the junction unmatched. In DNA, the CDR3 is TGTGCCAGCAGCCCTTCCGGGACTAGCGTAGCGCAGTATTTT. Residues: CASSPSGTSVAQYF. Looking up the rest from reference TRBV7-2 and TRBJ2-3 gives the full variable domain: GAGVSQSPSNKVTEKGKDVELRCDPISGHTALYWYRQSLGQGLEFLIYFQGNSAPDKSGLPSDRFSAERTGGSVSTLTIQRTQQEDSAVYLCASSPSGTSVAQYFGPGTRLTVL.

This clonotype was observed a few times. The CDR3 DNA is TGTGCCAGCAGTTGGGAGTTCCCTTCCTACAATGAGCAGTTCTTC. Amino acid sequence: CASSWEFPSYNEQFF. This rearrangement joins TRBV6-2 or TRBV6-3 to TRBJ2-1; tentatively, D is TRBD2 (5 bases). V was clipped by 4 bases and J by 1 base, with 11 bases between them. CDR1 is MNHEY and CDR2 is SVGEGT in the germline V gene. The CDR3 is 15 residues long.

The sample holds many counts of this clonotype. The chain couples TRBV6-1 to TRBJ1-5; D is perhaps TRBD1 (6 bases). The CDR3 covers 14 residues. In germline, CDR1 is MNHNS, CDR2 SASEGT. The germline V and J ends were trimmed by 2 bases and 9 bases, with 14 bases remaining between them. The CDR3 spells CASSERGGGRPQHF. CDR3 nucleotides: TGTGCCAGCAGTGAAAGGGGGGGAGGTAGGCCCCAGCATTTT.

The chain combines TRBV4-2 with TRBJ2-1; 7 bases are a match to TRBD2. Germline V gene lookup returns CDR1 LGHNA and CDR2 YNFKEQ. The V gene end was trimmed by 0 bases and the J gene end by 7 bases; junction bases not matched to a gene: 3. There are 14 residues in the CDR3. The CDR3 bases are TGTGCCAGCAGCCAAGAAGGGCGGGAGAATGAGCAGTTCTTC. This encodes CASSQEGRENEQFF.

Many counts were recorded for this clonotype. The chain is built from TRBV20-1 and TRBJ2-1; 9 bases line up with TRBD2. V lost 3 bases to trimming and J lost 8 bases; unmatched junction nucleotides: 11. This CDR3 is 15 amino acids long. The germline gives CDR1 DFQATT, CDR2 SNEGSKA (reference sequence). The CDR3, as DNA: TGCAGTGCTAGCCCCGGGGTAGCGGGAGTAGATGAGCAGTTCTTC. Residues: CSASPGVAGVDEQFF.